The source of this T cell receptor (beta chain) is a study of long-term antiretroviral therapy in people with HIV. The CDR3 is 13 amino acids. V was pared by 5 bases and J by 3 bases, with 8 bases between. CDR1 SGHTA and CDR2 FQGNSA come from the germline V gene. At survey level, the immunoSEQ assay was run in its v3.0 version. Using immunoSEQ multiplex PCR, the repertoire was profiled, and TCRdb retains in-frame clones only, with some absent. In the table there are tens of thousands of clones, roughly 96% of which are singletons. This TCR came from a woman between 45 and 65 years old with HIV. The sequencing used unsorted PBMCs, collected 3.7 years after starting antiretroviral therapy. The rearrangement joins TRBV7-2 to TRBJ1-5, with D possibly matching TRBD1 (5 bases). CDR3 region: CASSRQFNQPQHF. CDR3 bases: TGTGCCAGCAGCCGACAGTTCAATCAGCCCCAGCATTTT.